This T cell receptor beta chain was observed in a study of T cell clonality in common variable immunodeficiency. Germline V gene lookup returns CDR1 MNHNS and CDR2 SASEGT. CDR3 length equals 16 residues. The protocol was immunoSEQ multiplex PCR, while the TCRdb copy is restricted to in-frame clones and leaves out a portion. This sample comprises roughly 58,000 clones, none seen once only. In the case of this clone: The CDR3 end is not reached by the read, which stops 3 residues before it; the germline J gene fills it in.

Caucasian heritage predominated among both patients and controls. Each donor provided roughly 4.5 to 8.5 ml of heparinized whole blood. The sequenced sample was peripheral blood mononuclear cells. The source of this sequence is a person aged 18 to 69 in good health. The gene calls are TRBV6-1 and TRBJ1-2; 10 bases are a match to TRBD1. The CDR3 spells CASSEVRGTGVGEYTF. The part of the CDR3 DNA that was read is TGTGCCAGCAGTGAAGTAAGGGGGACAGGGGTGGGTGAA.